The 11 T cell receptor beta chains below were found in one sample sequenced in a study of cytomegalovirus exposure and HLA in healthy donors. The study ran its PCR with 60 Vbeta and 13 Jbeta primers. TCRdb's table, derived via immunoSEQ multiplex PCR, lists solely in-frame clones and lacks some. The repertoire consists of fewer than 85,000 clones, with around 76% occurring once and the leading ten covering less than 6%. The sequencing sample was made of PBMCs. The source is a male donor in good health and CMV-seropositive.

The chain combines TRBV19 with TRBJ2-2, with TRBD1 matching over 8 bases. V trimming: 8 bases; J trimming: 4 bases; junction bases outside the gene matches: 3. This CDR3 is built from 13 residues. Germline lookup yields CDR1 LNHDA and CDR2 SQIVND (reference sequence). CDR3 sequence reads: CASGTGFTGELFF. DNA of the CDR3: TGTGCCAGTGGGACAGGATTCACCGGGGAGCTGTTTTTT. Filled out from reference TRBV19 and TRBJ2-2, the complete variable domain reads DGGITQSPKYLFRKEGQNVTLSCEQNLNHDAMYWYRQDPGQGLRLIYYSQIVNDFQKGDIAEGYSVSREKKESFPLTVTSAQKNPTAFYLCASGTGFTGELFFGEGSRLTVL.

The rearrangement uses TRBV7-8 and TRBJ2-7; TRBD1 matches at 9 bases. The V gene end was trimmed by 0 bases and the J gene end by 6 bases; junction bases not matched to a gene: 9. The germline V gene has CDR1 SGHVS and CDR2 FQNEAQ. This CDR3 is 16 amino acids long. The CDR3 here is CASSLAKGGQGPEQYF. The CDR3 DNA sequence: TGTGCCAGCAGCTTAGCGAAGGGGGGACAGGGTCCCGAGCAGTACTTC.

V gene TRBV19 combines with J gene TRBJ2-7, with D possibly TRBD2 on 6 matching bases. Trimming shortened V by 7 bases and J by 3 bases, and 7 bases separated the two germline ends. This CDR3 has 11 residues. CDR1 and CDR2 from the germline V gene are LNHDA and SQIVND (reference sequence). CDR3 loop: CASTGGYEQYF. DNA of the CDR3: TGTGCCAGTACCGGGGGCTACGAGCAGTACTTC.

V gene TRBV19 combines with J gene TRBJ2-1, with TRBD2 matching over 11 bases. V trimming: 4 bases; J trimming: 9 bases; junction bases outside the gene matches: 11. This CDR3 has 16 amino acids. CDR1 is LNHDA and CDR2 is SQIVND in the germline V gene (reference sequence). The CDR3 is CASSNSGGGPYGEQFF. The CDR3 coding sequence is TGTGCCAGTAGTAATAGCGGGGGGGGCCCTTATGGTGAGCAGTTCTTC.

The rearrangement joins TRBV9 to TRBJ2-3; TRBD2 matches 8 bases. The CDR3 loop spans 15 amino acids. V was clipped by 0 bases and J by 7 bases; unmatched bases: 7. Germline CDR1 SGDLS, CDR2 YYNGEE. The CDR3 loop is CASSVDDRGGYTQYF. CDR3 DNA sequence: TGTGCCAGCAGCGTAGACGACCGGGGGGGATATACGCAGTATTTT.

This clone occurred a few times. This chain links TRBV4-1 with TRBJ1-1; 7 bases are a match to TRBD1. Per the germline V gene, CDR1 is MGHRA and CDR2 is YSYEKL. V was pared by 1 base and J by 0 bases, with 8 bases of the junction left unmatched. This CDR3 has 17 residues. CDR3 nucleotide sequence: TGCGCCAGCAGCCAAGGGCCTTGGACAGGCTTGAACACTGAAGCTTTCTTT. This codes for CASSQGPWTGLNTEAFF.

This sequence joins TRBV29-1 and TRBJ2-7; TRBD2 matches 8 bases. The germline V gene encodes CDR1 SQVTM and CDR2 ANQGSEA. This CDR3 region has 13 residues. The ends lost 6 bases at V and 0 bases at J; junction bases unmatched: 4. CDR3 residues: CSVVTSASYEQYF. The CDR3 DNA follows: TGCAGCGTAGTGACTAGCGCCTCCTACGAGCAGTACTTC.

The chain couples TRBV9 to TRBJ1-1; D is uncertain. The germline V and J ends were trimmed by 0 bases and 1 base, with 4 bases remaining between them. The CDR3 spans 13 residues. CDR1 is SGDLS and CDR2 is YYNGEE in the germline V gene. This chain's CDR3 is CASSVAQNTEAFF. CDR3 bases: TGTGCCAGCAGCGTAGCACAGAACACTGAAGCTTTCTTT.

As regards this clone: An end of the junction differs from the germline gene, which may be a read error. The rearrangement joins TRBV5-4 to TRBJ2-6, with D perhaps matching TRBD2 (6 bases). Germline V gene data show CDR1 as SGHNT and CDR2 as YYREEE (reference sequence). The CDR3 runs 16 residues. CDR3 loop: CASSQDGGSGANVLTF. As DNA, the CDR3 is TGCGCCAGCAGCCAAGATGGGGGGTCTGGGGCCAACGTCCTGACTTTC. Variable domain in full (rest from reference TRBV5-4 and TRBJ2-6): ETGVTQSPTHLIKTRGQQVTLRCSSQSGHNTVSWYQQALGQGPQFIFQYYREEENGRGNFPPRFSGLQFPNYSSELNVNALELDDSALYLCASSQDGGSGANVLTFGAGSRLTVL.

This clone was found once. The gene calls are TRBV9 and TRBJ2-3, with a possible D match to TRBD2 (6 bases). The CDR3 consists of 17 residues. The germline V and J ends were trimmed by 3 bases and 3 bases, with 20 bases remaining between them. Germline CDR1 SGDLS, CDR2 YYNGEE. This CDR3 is CASSGFYGGFGTDTQYF. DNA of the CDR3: TGTGCCAGCAGCGGTTTTTATGGAGGGTTCGGGACAGATACGCAGTATTTT.

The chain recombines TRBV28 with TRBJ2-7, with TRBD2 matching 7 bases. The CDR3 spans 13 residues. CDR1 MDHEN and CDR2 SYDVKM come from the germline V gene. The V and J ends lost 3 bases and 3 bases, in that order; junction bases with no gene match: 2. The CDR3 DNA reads TGTGCCAGCAGTTTCGGGGGGTTCTACGAGCAGTACTTC. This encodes CASSFGGFYEQYF. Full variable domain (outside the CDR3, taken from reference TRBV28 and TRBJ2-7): DVKVTQSSRYLVKRTGEKVFLECVQDMDHENMFWYRQDPGLGLRLIYFSYDVKMKEKGDIPEGYSVSREKKERFSLILESASTNQTSMYLCASSFGGFYEQYFGPGTRLTVT.